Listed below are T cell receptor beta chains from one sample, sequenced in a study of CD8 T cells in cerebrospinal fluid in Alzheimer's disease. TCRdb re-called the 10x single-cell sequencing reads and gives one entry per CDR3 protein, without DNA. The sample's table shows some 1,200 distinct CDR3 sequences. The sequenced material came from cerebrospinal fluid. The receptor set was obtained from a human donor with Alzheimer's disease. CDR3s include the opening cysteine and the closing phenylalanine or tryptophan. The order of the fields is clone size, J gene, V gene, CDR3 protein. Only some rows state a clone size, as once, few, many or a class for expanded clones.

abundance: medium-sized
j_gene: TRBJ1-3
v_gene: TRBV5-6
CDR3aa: CASSSDSTGNTIYF

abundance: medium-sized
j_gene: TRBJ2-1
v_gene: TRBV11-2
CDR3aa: CASTAAAEQFF

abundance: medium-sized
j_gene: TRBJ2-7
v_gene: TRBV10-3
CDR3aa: CAISGTSGSPEQYF

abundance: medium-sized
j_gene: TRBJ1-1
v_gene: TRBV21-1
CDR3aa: CASSTDRGNTEAFF

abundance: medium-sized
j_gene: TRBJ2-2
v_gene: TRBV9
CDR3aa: CASSVGGRWDLNTGELFF

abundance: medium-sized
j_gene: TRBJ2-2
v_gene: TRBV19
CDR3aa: CASSGRAVITGELFF

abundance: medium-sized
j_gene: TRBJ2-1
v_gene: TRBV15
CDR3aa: CATSTVGNVHNEQFF

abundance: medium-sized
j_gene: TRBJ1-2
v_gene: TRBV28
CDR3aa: CASSLSREYHYGYTF

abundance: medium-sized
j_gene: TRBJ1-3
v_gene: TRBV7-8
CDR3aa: CASSQRGSGNTIYF

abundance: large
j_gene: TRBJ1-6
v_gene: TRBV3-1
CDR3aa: CASSQWDRGSPLHF

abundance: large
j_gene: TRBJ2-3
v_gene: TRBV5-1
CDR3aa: CASAGQGIDTQYF

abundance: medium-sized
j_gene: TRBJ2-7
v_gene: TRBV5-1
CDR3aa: CASSLIGTSHEQYF

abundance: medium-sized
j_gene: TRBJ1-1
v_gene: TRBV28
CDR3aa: CASSFGGTEAFF

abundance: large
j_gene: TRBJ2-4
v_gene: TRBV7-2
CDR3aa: CASSLVAPGAKNIQYF

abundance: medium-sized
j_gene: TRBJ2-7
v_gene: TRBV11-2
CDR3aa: CASSLGQPPVNEQYF

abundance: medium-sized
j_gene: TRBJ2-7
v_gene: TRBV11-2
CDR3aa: CASSLGGTGKYEQYF

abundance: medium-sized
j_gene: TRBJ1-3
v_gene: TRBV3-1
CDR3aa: CASSPGTLGNTIYF

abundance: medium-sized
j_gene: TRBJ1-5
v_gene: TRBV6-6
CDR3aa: CASSLPLDRGNQPQHF

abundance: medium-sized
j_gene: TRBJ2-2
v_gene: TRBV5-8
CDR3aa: CASSKEGVRTGELFF

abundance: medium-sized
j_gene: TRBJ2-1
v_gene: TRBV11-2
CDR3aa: CASSLRTANNEQFF

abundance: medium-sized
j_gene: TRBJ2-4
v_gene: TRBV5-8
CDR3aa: CASNRDRQNIQYF

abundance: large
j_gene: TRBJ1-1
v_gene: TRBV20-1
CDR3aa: CSARTGGTEAFF

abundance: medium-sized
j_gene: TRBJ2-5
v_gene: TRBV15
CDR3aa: CATSRDLVEETQYF

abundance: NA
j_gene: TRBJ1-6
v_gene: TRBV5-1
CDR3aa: CASSFRGPTTDSPLHF

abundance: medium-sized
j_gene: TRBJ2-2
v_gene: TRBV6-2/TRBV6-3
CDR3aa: CASRKVPAGGKISNTGELFF

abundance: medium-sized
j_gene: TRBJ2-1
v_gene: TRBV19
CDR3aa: CASRLAGAGYNEQFF

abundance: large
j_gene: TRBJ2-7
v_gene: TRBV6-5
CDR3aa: CASSPGRFAEQYF

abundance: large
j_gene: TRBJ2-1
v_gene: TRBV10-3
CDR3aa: CAIGRQLLYNEQFF

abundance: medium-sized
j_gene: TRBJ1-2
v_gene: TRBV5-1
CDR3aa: CASSLGQGLGGYTF

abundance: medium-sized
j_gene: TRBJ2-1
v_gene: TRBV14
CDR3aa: CASSQAIAGGLNEQFF

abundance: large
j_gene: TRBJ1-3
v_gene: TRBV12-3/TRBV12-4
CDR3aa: CASSFGGDFSGNTIYF

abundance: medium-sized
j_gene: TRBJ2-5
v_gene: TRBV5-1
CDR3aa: CASSLAGLAGETQYF

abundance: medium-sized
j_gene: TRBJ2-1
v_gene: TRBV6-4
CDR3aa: CASSETLSSYNEQFF

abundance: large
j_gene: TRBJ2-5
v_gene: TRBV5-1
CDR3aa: CASSLAGQKETQYF

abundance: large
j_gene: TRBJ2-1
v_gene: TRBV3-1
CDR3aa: CASSQEFYNEQFF

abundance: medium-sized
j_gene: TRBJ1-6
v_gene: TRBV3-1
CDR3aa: CASKVGGPNSPLHF

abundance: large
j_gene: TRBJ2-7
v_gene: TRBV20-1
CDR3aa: CSARGFFYEQYF

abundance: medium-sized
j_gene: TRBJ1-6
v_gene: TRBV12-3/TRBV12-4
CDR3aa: CASRVGQLYNSPLHF

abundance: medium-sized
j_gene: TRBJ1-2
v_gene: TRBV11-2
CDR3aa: CASSLDLRYGYTF

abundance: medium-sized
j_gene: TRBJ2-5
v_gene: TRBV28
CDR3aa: CASSNDGDSQETQYF

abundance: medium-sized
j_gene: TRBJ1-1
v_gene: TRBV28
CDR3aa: CASGSSMNTEAFF

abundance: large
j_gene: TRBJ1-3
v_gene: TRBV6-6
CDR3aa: CASSYSADIGNTIYF